One sample yielded the 14 T cell receptor beta chains listed below, sequenced in a study of blood T cell repertoires in COVID-19. The data were produced by immunoSEQ multiplex PCR, yet TCRdb's version contains in-frame clones alone and is incomplete. The sample yields almost 70,000 clones, roughly three quarters seen once. The sequenced sample was peripheral blood. The origin of the receptors is a man aged 60-69 years with acute or convalescent COVID-19.

On this clone: Germline and junction disagree at one end, which may indicate a read error. This chain connects TRBV4-1 to TRBJ2-7; 9 bases match TRBD2. The CDR3 spans 14 residues. The germline V gene encodes CDR1 MGHRA and CDR2 YSYEKL. CDR3 region: CASSQGLASYEQYF. DNA for the CDR3: TGCGCCAGCAGTCAAGGACTAGCGTCCTACGAGCAGTACTTC.

The chain links TRBV7-2 to TRBJ2-5; 7 bases match TRBD1. With 4 bases clipped from V and 5 bases from J, the junction kept 7 bases outside the gene matches. CDR1 SGHTA and CDR2 FQGNSA come from the germline V gene. This CDR3 contains 14 residues. The CDR3 nucleotides are TGTGCCAGCAGCTCAGCAGGGGGTCCGGAGACCCAGTACTTC. The encoded protein is CASSSAGGPETQYF.

The chain carries TRBV30 and TRBJ1-3; 9 nucleotides agree with TRBD1. Germline V CDR1 and CDR2: GTSNPN, SVGIG (reference sequence). V trimming: 7 bases; J trimming: 6 bases; junction bases outside the gene matches: 7. The CDR3 totals 13 residues. Written as DNA, the CDR3 is TGTGCCTCCGGACAGGGGAATAAAAACACCATATATTTT. This sequence encodes CASGQGNKNTIYF.

The V gene is TRBV5-1, the J gene TRBJ2-1, with D perhaps TRBD1 (6 bases). The CDR3 length is 14 residues. V lost 4 bases and J 3 bases, leaving 11 bases between the germline ends. Germline V gives CDR1 SGHRS, CDR2 YFSETQ. Written as DNA, the CDR3 is TGCGCCAGCAGCAAAGACAGGATCTACAATGAGCAGTTCTTC. The encoded protein is CASSKDRIYNEQFF.

The V gene is TRBV6-2 or TRBV6-3, the J gene TRBJ1-5, with a possible D match to TRBD1 (6 bases). V was pared by 4 bases and J by 7 bases, with 20 bases between. Germline-derived CDR1 and CDR2 are MNHEY and SVGEGT. The CDR3 has 16 amino acids. CDR3 sequence reads: CASSFFRWSGDQPQHF. The CDR3 nucleotides are TGTGCCAGCAGTTTTTTTCGATGGTCAGGGGACCAGCCCCAGCATTTT.

The chain couples TRBV5-4 to TRBJ2-2, with no clear D. The V gene lost 4 bases and the J gene lost 6 bases, with 10 bases spanning the gap. The germline V gene encodes CDR1 SGHNT and CDR2 YYREEE (reference sequence). This CDR3 contains 13 residues. CDR3 DNA: TGTGCCAGCAGCCCTACTACCTCCGGGGAGCTGTTTTTT. This sequence encodes CASSPTTSGELFF.

CDR3 bases: TGTGCCAGCTCACCAGGGGGCGGAGGCAATAACTATGGCTACACCTTC. Translation: CASSPGGGGNNYGYTF. The V gene is TRBV18, the J gene TRBJ1-2, with D possibly matching TRBD1 (6 bases). CDR1 is KGHSH, CDR2 LQKENI, per germline. V was trimmed by 2 bases and J by 1 base, leaving 14 bases between them. There are 16 residues in the CDR3.

The CDR3 loop is CASSLYTGELFF. CDR3 sequence (DNA): TGTGCCAGCAGTCTCTACACCGGGGAGCTGTTTTTT. This sequence joins TRBV12-3 or TRBV12-4 and TRBJ2-2; no firm D call. The CDR3 consists of 12 residues. V was shortened by 5 bases and J by 3 bases, with 4 bases between the two germline ends.

This rearrangement joins TRBV11-3 to TRBJ2-7; 8 positions agree with TRBD1. This CDR3 has 15 residues. Germline-derived CDR1 and CDR2 are SGHNT and YENEEA. V lost 5 bases and J lost 5; bases outside the gene matches: 11. The DNA of the CDR3 is TGTGCCAGCAGCCGAAAAACAGGGGGTTGGGACGAGCAGTACTTC. Translating gives CASSRKTGGWDEQYF.

A few counts support this clone. This chain connects TRBV12-5 to TRBJ2-7; 7 nucleotides agree with TRBD2. The V gene's germline CDR1 is LGHNT and CDR2 FRNRAP. The CDR3 sequence is 15 residues long. The junction had 12 bases not matched to a gene; V was cut back by 7 bases and J by 3 bases. CDR3 nucleotides: TGTGCTAGTGCCCCGGGGGGATTCCCAGACTACGAGCAGTACTTC. This gives the protein CASAPGGFPDYEQYF.

This chain connects TRBV19 to TRBJ2-1; 16 bases map to TRBD2. Trimming removed 6 bases from V and 10 bases from J; junction bases left unmatched: 3. This CDR3 has 14 residues. Per germline, CDR1 LNHDA and CDR2 SQIVND (reference sequence). CDR3 amino acids: CASRGTSGGVEQFF. The CDR3 DNA follows: TGTGCCAGTAGAGGGACTAGCGGGGGGGTGGAGCAGTTCTTC.

The V and J genes are TRBV5-1 and TRBJ2-3; weak D call: TRBD2 (5 bases). The CDR3 is 13 amino acids. Germline loops: CDR1 SGHRS, CDR2 YFSETQ. V lost 4 bases to trimming and J lost 4 bases, with 10 bases between them. The CDR3 sequence is CASSTGISDTQYF. For the CDR3, the DNA is TGCGCCAGCAGCACGGGGATCTCAGATACGCAGTATTTT.

In nucleotides, the CDR3 is TGTGCCAGCAGCTTAGTCCCGGGGGTGAACACCGGGGAGCTGTTTTTT. It encodes CASSLVPGVNTGELFF. This chain connects TRBV11-3 to TRBJ2-2; D possibly corresponds to TRBD2 (6 bases). CDR1 and CDR2 from the germline V gene are SGHNT and YENEEA. Trimming removed 1 base at V and 1 base at J, with 10 bases between. CDR3 size: 16 residues.

The chain uses TRBV27 and TRBJ2-3; 7 bases match TRBD2. CDR3 length: 12 residues. J lost 6 bases, V lost 4 bases, and 1 base had no gene match. Germline V CDR1 and CDR2: MNHEY, SMNVEV (reference sequence). The CDR3 is CASSWGGDTQYF. CDR3 sequence (DNA): TGTGCCAGCAGTTGGGGGGGGGATACGCAGTATTTT.